The source of this T cell receptor (beta chain) is a study of cytomegalovirus exposure and HLA in healthy donors (dated 2017 in TCRdb). In the study overall: A later analysis indicated that the 90 to 150 validation repertoires were generated on the platform also employed for the 720 or so repertoires of the first cohort. The aim of the study was to test whether cataloging public T cell receptors could identify signatures of past pathogen exposure. In addition to the first cohort of 650 to 750 subjects, a separate validation cohort of 130 or so different subjects was used. The study combined high-throughput TCR immunosequencing, statistical association of individual TCRs with disease status, and machine learning to predict cytomegalovirus infection status.

The paper as a whole reports these results and caveats: In a later analysis, TCRs clustered in the first cohort were found to also tend to co-occur in the 120 validation repertoires, with approximately 95% of cluster scores above 0. A few of the identified cytomegalovirus-associated TCR beta chains were confirmed in vitro to be specific for cytomegalovirus antigens. The classifier was reported to diagnose cytomegalovirus status with high specificity and sensitivity in both the original and validation cohorts. Most TCR sequences were seen in very few donors, while some public TCRs were found in many individuals. The study gave a list of 150 to 200 TCR beta chains associated with cytomegalovirus. A later analysis had no HLA typing for the validation cohort, so co-occurrence there was scored across all 110 or so repertoires. It was suggested by the authors that the approach could potentially be generalized to other disease states and immunological phenotypes.

The CDR3 measures 13 amino acids from cysteine to phenylalanine. CDR3 DNA is the only sequence kept; it has 39 bases, read in frame from the first base. The germline V gene supplies CDR1 SGHRS and CDR2 YFSETQ. Between the V and J ends, shortened by 4 bases and 14 bases respectively, the junction contains 19 bases. Separate from the approximately 670-subject first cohort, the validation cohort of around 130 subjects was the group to which the donors belonged. Note on this clone: The antigen this receptor binds is unknown. No much larger clone exists at a distance of one base, and base qualities are not known.

The library was generated by the immunoSEQ multiplex PCR assay. Processing in the source paper ran as follows. A statistical classification framework was built for diagnosing cytomegalovirus status from the catalog of TCR beta chain sequences. Sourced from immuneACCESS, this table was stored by TCRdb with only in-frame sequences that have V and J called. A share of the clones is absent; for the studies checked, an unresolved V gene accounts for under half, and the remainder has no known explanation. The DNA was the basis for D and trimming; V, J and clone size are from that table. Here the sample has 150,000 or so clones; around nine tenths occur a single time. 1.4% of the sample lies in the top ten.

The rearrangement combines TRBV5-1 with TRBJ2-1; the D segment cannot be called with confidence. Sample: PBMCs. This clonotype was sampled from a woman aged 30 to 39 in good health and CMV-seronegative. The DNA reads TGCGCCAGCAGCCTCACTGGTTCCCGAGTTAAGTTCTTC. This is translated as CASSLTGSRVKFF. The full variable domain, with segments outside the CDR3 supplied by the reference TRBV5-1 and TRBJ2-1 proteins, appears as KAGVTQTPRYLIKTRGQQVTLSCSPISGHRSVSWYQQTPGQGLQFLFEYFSETQRNKGNFPGRFSGRQFSNSRSEMNVSTLELGDSALYLCASSLTGSRVKFFGPGTRLTVL.